The following is a T cell receptor beta chain sequence with its context. Profiled with immunoSEQ multiplex PCR; TCRdb holds only in-frame clones, not every one. The data hold about 460,000 clones, with 75% to 90% observed a single time. Trimming took 2 bases from V and 9 from J, leaving 13 bases between them. This CDR3 spans 13 amino acids. Germline assignment: CDR1 MNHNS and CDR2 SASEGT. This record comes from a study of blood T cell repertoires in COVID-19. V gene TRBV6-1 combines with J gene TRBJ1-2; a possible D gene is TRBD1 (6 bases). The receptor was derived from a woman aged 60 to 75 who had recovered from COVID-19. The sequenced sample consisted of PBMCs or T cells enriched from blood (not recorded which). The CDR3, as DNA: TGTGCCAGCAGTGAATCACAGGGTCGAAGCTACACCTTC. This translates into CASSESQGRSYTF.